This TCR beta chain is drawn from a study of OX40 agonist ivuxolimab in advanced cancers. Whole-study results and caveats: At 0.1 to 3.0 mg/kg, CD4+ and CD8+ blood T cells expanded clonally by week 6.

TCRdb's table, derived via immunoSEQ multiplex PCR, lists solely in-frame clones and lacks some. The profile shows about 93,000 clones, 75% to 95% of them singletons. The CDR3 contains 13 residues. Trimming pared 2 bases from V and 0 bases from J, leaving 4 bases between. Per germline, CDR1 KGHSH and CDR2 LQKENI. This clone was seen more than once but under ten times. Its matching antigen is unknown. The receptor comes from an adult with an advanced solid tumor such as melanoma, head and neck, liver or kidney cancer. V and J are TRBV18 and TRBJ1-1; D unclear. Sequenced material: CD4+ or CD8+ T cells sorted from blood, taken in a trial of the OX40 agonist ivuxolimab. CDR3 DNA: TGTGCCAGCTCACCATCCGTGAACACTGAAGCTTTCTTT. It yields the protein CASSPSVNTEAFF.